This is a list of T cell receptor beta chains from one sample in a study of shared clonotypes between healthy human individuals. Repertoires were generated with immunoSEQ multiplex PCR, while TCRdb's copy carries only in-frame clones and drops some. The sample holds hundreds of thousands of clones, roughly 96% seen once. The sample comprised naive CD8+ T cells sorted from blood. The source of these receptors is a man aged 30 to 39 in good health. The CDR3 runs from the conserved cysteine through the conserved F or W. D genes are given only for firm matches.

>TRBJ2-7|TRBV19|TRBD1
CASSPWTGSSYEQYF
>TRBJ1-2|TRBV5-4|.
CASSPRGAYGYTF
>TRBJ2-5|TRBV11-2|.
CASSSRETQYF
>TRBJ2-3|TRBV6-5|TRBD2
CASSVLAGGTDTQYF
>TRBJ1-5|TRBV7-8|.
CASRSTSGGGNQPQHF
>TRBJ2-6|TRBV28|.
CASSLPGEGSLGANVLTF
>TRBJ1-2|TRBV5-1|TRBD1
CASSPIMGGGAGNYGYTF
>TRBJ2-1|TRBV6-5|TRBD2
CASSYGTTTNEQFF
>TRBJ1-2|TRBV5-4|TRBD1
CASSFGTEGGYTF
>TRBJ1-2|TRBV5-4|.
CASSQIGTFGGYTF
>TRBJ1-4|TRBV4-2|TRBD1
CASSQYEGFTGEGEKLFF
>TRBJ2-1|TRBV4-3|.
CASSQVLSYNEQFF
>TRBJ2-1|TRBV4-1|.
CASSGTGTNLLYNEQFF
>TRBJ1-1|TRBV6-1|.
CASIGRTSEAFF
>TRBJ1-1|TRBV5-1|.
CASSHMGDGSNTEAFF
>TRBJ2-7|TRBV25-1|.
CASSEYGLPKDEQYF
>TRBJ2-7|TRBV7-6|.
CASSFETDYEQYF
>TRBJ1-4|TRBV7-9|TRBD1
CASSSGQGGTNEKLFF
>TRBJ2-5|TRBV4-3|TRBD1
CASSQDRGPGETQYF
>TRBJ1-1|TRBV4-2|.
CASSQGPYTEAFF
>TRBJ2-7|TRBV27|.
CASSPGQTEQYF
>TRBJ2-7|TRBV18|TRBD2
CASSPDTSGSYEQYF
>TRBJ2-7|TRBV7-2|.
CASSDSYEQYF
>TRBJ2-7|TRBV9|.
CASSVGPLLGEQYF